The rows below give T cell receptor beta chains drawn from one sample of a study of cytotoxic CD8 clonotypes in ibrutinib-treated CLL. Measured with immunoSEQ multiplex PCR; TCRdb has only the in-frame clones, and not every one. The sample comprises some 84,000 clones, around 84% of which are singletons, and under 7% rests with the top ten. The sample here was PBMCs, taken before ibrutinib treatment. All receptors come from a human donor with chronic lymphocytic leukemia. Each CDR3 is given with its conserved first and last residue. D genes are given only for firm matches. Clone size is not always given. Where it is, it says once, few, many or a class for expanded clones.

V,J,size,D,length,DNA,CDR3
TRBV5-1,TRBJ1-1,.,.,13,TGCGCCAGCAGCCCTAATATGGGAACTGAAGCTTTCTTT,CASSPNMGTEAFF
TRBV25-1,TRBJ2-1,.,.,15,TGTGCCAGCACCCCTAGGCTTTGGGGCTACAATGAGCAGTTCTTC,CASTPRLWGYNEQFF
TRBV19,TRBJ2-5,few,TRBD2,15,TGTGCCAGTCGAGAGAGACTAGCGGGTGGAGAGACCCAGTACTTC,CASRERLAGGETQYF
TRBV5-4,TRBJ1-1,.,TRBD1,15,TGTGCCAGCAGCCTTGGACAGGCCTTGAACACTGAAGCTTTCTTT,CASSLGQALNTEAFF
TRBV2,TRBJ1-1,once,.,15,TGTGCCAGCACCCGACCTTGGGGCATGAACACTGAAGCTTTCTTT,CASTRPWGMNTEAFF
TRBV25-1,TRBJ2-5,.,.,14,TGTGCCAGCAGTGAGATTAGGGTCGGAGAGACCCAGTACTTC,CASSEIRVGETQYF
TRBV5-1,TRBJ2-7,.,.,15,TGCGCCAGCAGGAACCCCGGGACCGGTTTCGGGGAGCAGTACTTC,CASRNPGTGFGEQYF
TRBV21-1,TRBJ2-7,.,.,18,TGTGCCAGCAGCGGACGGGACAGGGTTTACCAAAAGCCCTACGAGCAGTACTTC,CASSGRDRVYQKPYEQYF
TRBV11-3,TRBJ2-3,.,.,17,TGTGCCAGCAGCTTAGGACGGACTTTTCATCCCACAGATACGCAGTATTTT,CASSLGRTFHPTDTQYF
TRBV5-4,TRBJ2-2,.,.,15,TGTGCCAGCAGCTTGTCCCGGAGGGACACCGGGGAGCTGTTTTTT,CASSLSRRDTGELFF
TRBV9,TRBJ2-5,.,.,13,TGTGCCAGCAGCGTAGGGGGTGGGGAGACCCAGTACTTC,CASSVGGGETQYF
TRBV7-2,TRBJ2-1,.,TRBD2,15,TGTGCCAGCAGTTTCTCCGAGATGCTAGCGGGACGCAGGTTCTTC,CASSFSEMLAGRRFF
TRBV5-1,TRBJ2-1,.,.,16,TGCGCCAGCAGCTTGGGGACTAACATAAACTACAATGAGCAGTTCTTC,CASSLGTNINYNEQFF
TRBV7-2,TRBJ2-5,few,.,15,TGTGCCAGCAGCTTAGGGGAAGCGGCTCAAGAGACCCAGTACTTC,CASSLGEAAQETQYF
TRBV25-1,TRBJ1-3,.,.,11,TGTGCCAGCAGTGAAGGTATCACCATATATTTT,CASSEGITIYF
TRBV20-1,TRBJ2-3,.,.,10,TGCAGTGCCCTCTATGATACGCAGTATTTT,CSALYDTQYF
TRBV28,TRBJ2-3,.,.,13,TGTGCCAGCATCCAAGGGTCCACAGATACGCAGTATTTT,CASIQGSTDTQYF
TRBV9,TRBJ2-1,.,.,13,TGTGCCAGCAGCGTACGACTAGACAATGAGCAGTTCTTC,CASSVRLDNEQFF
TRBV30,TRBJ1-1,.,.,12,TGTGCCTGGGGACGGGCGAACACTGAAGCTTTCTTT,CAWGRANTEAFF
TRBV5-4,TRBJ2-7,.,TRBD1,14,TGTGCCAGCAGCGTAGGACAGGGAGATTACGAGCAGTACTTC,CASSVGQGDYEQYF
TRBV7-3,TRBJ2-1,.,TRBD2,18,TGTGCCAGCAGCTCCTCCGGGACTAGCGGGAGCTCCTACAATGAGCAGTTCTTC,CASSSSGTSGSSYNEQFF
TRBV29-1,TRBJ2-3,.,TRBD2,14,TGCAGCGTTGCTCCTAGCGGGAACACAGATACGCAGTATTTT,CSVAPSGNTDTQYF
TRBV28,TRBJ1-5,few,TRBD1,17,TGTGCCAGCAGTCTAATGGGACAGGGAAGGAACAATCAGCCCCAGCATTTT,CASSLMGQGRNNQPQHF
TRBV27,TRBJ1-5,.,.,13,TGTGCCAGCAGTAGAGCATTCGCCCAGCCCCAGCATTTT,CASSRAFAQPQHF
TRBV18,TRBJ2-2,.,.,16,TGTGCCAGCTCACCATCGGTTAGCGGAGGTACCGGGGAGCTGTTTTTT,CASSPSVSGGTGELFF
TRBV4-3,TRBJ2-3,.,TRBD2,17,TGCGCCAGCAGCCAAGACGGCCTAGCGGGAGTTTCAGATACGCAGTATTTT,CASSQDGLAGVSDTQYF
TRBV14,TRBJ1-4,.,TRBD1,16,TGTGCCAGCAGCCCCACTACCCAGGGGGGCCGGGAAAAACTGTTTTTT,CASSPTTQGGREKLFF
TRBV29-1,TRBJ2-5,once,.,13,TGCAGCGGGGGTGGGCAGGACCAAGAGACCCAGTACTTC,CSGGGQDQETQYF
TRBV13,TRBJ2-7,.,.,15,TGTGCCAGCAGCTTAGGCGGTGAGACTAGCTACGAGCAGTACTTC,CASSLGGETSYEQYF
TRBV7-3,TRBJ2-1,.,.,12,TGTGCCAGCAGCTTAATCGCGAGTGAGCAGTTCTTC,CASSLIASEQFF
TRBV29-1,TRBJ2-7,.,TRBD2,13,TGCAGCGGCCGACTAGCGGGAGGTCACGAGCAGTACTTC,CSGRLAGGHEQYF
TRBV6-6,TRBJ2-7,.,TRBD1,15,TGTGCCAGCAGTTACGGGACAGGGGGCGCATACGAGCAGTACTTC,CASSYGTGGAYEQYF
TRBV11-3,TRBJ1-1,.,.,14,TGTGCCAGCAGCTTAGCGTCAGGGGCCACTGAAGCTTTCTTT,CASSLASGATEAFF
TRBV9,TRBJ2-3,.,TRBD1,17,TGTGCCAGCAGCGTAGCGTCAGGGGGATTTAGCACAGATACGCAGTATTTT,CASSVASGGFSTDTQYF
TRBV5-1,TRBJ2-3,.,.,15,TGCGCCAGCAGCTTGGCGAGAGATGTGGCAGATACGCAGTATTTT,CASSLARDVADTQYF
TRBV7-6,TRBJ1-2,.,.,16,TGTGCCAGCAGCCCCACGGCTTCGGAGGGTAACTATGGCTACACCTTC,CASSPTASEGNYGYTF
TRBV2,TRBJ1-5,.,.,14,TGTGCCAGCAGGGGCGGCATAGCTAATCAGCCCCAGCATTTT,CASRGGIANQPQHF
TRBV19,TRBJ1-1,.,.,15,TGTGCCAGTATTCCCCGTGGACAGCGGAACACTGAAGCTTTCTTT,CASIPRGQRNTEAFF
TRBV28,TRBJ1-2,.,.,16,TGTGCCAGCAGCCTAGCCTTCGGACGGCTTAACTATGGCTACACCTTC,CASSLAFGRLNYGYTF
TRBV30,TRBJ1-1,.,.,13,TGTGCCTGGATTCGAGACCGGGACACTGAAGCTTTCTTT,CAWIRDRDTEAFF
TRBV7-9,TRBJ1-4,.,.,14,TGTGCCAGCCAACTAAATCACCCTAATGAAAAACTGTTTTTT,CASQLNHPNEKLFF
TRBV9,TRBJ2-1,.,.,16,TGTGCCAGCAGCGTAGCGGGGATGAACCAGGGCAATGAGCAGTTCTTC,CASSVAGMNQGNEQFF